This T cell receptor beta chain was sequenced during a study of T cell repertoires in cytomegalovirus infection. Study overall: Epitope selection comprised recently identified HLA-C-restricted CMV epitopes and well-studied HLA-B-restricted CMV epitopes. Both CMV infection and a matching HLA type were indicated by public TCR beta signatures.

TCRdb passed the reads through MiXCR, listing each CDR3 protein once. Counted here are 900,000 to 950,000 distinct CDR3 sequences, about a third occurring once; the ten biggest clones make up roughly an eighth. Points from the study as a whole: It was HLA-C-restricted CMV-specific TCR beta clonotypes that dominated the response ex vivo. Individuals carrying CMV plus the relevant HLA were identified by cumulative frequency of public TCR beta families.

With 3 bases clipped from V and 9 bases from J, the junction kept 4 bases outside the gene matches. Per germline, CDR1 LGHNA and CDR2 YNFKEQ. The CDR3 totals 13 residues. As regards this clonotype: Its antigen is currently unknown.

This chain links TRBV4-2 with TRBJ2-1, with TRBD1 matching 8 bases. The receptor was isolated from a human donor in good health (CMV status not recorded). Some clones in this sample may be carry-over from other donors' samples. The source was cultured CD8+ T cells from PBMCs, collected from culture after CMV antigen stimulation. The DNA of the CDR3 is TGTGCCAGCAGCCATGGACAGGGCCCTGAGCAGTTCTTC. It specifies CASSHGQGPEQFF.